The present entry profiles one T cell receptor (beta chain) with its context. The data were taken from a study of blood T cell repertoires in COVID-19. Study summary: Nucleic acid was either cDNA or gDNA, and it came from T cells, B-cell-depleted T cells, or PBMCs.

As processed by the authors: Quantification of nucleated cells was approximated via reference gene primer amplification. Some clones are missing from TCRdb's copy, which holds only in-frame ones; the method was immunoSEQ multiplex PCR. From that table come the V and J calls and clone size; the DNA was used to work out D and trimming. The profile shows 290,000 or so clones, approximately 93% of them singletons. The source material was peripheral blood. The sequence derives from a woman in her 30s with COVID-19, enrolled during active disease.

This CDR3 is CSARDRVGTEAFF. The CDR3 region has the DNA TGCAGCGCCCGGGACAGGGTAGGAACTGAAGCTTTCTTT. The V gene is TRBV29-1, the J gene TRBJ1-1; 9 bases agree with TRBD1. Trimming cost V 7 bases and J 5 bases; bases outside gene matches: 8. Germline V CDR1 and CDR2: SQVTM, ANQGSEA. The CDR3 loop spans 13 amino acids. Based on the CDR3 plus reference TRBV29-1 and TRBJ1-1, the full variable domain is SAVISQKPSRDICQRGTSLTIQCQVDSQVTMMFWYRQQPGQSLTLIATANQGSEATYESGFVIDKFPISRPNLTFSTLTVSNMSPEDSSIYLCSARDRVGTEAFFGQGTRLTVV.